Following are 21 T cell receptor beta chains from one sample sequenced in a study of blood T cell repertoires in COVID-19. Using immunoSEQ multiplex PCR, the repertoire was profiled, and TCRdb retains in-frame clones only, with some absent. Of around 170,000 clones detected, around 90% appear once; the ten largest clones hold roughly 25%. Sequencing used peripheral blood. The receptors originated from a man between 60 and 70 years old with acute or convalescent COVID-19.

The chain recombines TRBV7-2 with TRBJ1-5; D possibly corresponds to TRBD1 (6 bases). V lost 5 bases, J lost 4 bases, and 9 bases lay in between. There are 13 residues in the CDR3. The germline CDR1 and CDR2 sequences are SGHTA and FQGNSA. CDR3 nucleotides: TGTGCCAGCAGCCGGACAGCTAATCAGCCCCAGCATTTT. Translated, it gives CASSRTANQPQHF.

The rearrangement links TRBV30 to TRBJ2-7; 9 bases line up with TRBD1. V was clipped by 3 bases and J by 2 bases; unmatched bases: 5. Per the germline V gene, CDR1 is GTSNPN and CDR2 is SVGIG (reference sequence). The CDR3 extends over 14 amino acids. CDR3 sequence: CAWRSRTGAYEQYF. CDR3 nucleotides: TGTGCCTGGAGGTCCCGGACAGGGGCCTACGAGCAGTACTTC.

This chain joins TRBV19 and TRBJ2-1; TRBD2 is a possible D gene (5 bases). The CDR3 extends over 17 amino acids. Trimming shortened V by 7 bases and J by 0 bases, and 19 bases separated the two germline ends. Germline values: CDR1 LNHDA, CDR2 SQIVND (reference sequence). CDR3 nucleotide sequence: TGTGCCAGTAACGGTCGGGGTATCAAGAGCTCCTACAATGAGCAGTTCTTC. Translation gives CASNGRGIKSSYNEQFF.

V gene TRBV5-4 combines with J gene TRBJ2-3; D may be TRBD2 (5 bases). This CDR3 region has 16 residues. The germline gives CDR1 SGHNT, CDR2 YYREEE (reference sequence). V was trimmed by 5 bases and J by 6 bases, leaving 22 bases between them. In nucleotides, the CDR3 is TGTGCCAGCAGGCTTGACTCGGGAACGGTAGGCGATACGCAGTATTTT. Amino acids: CASRLDSGTVGDTQYF. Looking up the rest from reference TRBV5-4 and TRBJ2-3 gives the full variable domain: ETGVTQSPTHLIKTRGQQVTLRCSSQSGHNTVSWYQQALGQGPQFIFQYYREEENGRGNFPPRFSGLQFPNYSSELNVNALELDDSALYLCASRLDSGTVGDTQYFGPGTRLTVL.

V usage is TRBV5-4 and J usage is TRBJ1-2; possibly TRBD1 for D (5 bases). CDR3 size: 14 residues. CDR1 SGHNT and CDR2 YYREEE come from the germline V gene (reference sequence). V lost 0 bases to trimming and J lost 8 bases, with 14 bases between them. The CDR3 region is CASSLERGLRGYTF. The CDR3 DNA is TGTGCCAGCAGCTTGGAAAGGGGACTGAGGGGCTACACCTTC.

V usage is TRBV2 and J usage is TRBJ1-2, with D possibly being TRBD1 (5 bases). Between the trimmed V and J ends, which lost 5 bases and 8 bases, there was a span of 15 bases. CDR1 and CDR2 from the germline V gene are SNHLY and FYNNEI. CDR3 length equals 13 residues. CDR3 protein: CASSLTSRVGYTF. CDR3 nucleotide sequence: TGTGCCAGCAGTTTGACCTCCAGGGTAGGCTACACCTTC.

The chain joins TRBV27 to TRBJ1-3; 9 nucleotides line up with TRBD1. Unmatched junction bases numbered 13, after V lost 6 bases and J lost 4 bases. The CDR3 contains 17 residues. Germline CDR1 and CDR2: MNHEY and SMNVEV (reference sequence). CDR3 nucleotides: TGTGCCAGCAGCCTACGGGGGACAGGGCTCGTGGGAAACACCATATATTTT. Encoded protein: CASSLRGTGLVGNTIYF.

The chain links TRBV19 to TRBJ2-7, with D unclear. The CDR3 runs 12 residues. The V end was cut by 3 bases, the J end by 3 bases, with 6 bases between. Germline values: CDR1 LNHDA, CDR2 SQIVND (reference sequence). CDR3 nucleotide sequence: TGTGCCAGTAGTATTGGCAGCTACGAGCAGTACTTC. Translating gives CASSIGSYEQYF.

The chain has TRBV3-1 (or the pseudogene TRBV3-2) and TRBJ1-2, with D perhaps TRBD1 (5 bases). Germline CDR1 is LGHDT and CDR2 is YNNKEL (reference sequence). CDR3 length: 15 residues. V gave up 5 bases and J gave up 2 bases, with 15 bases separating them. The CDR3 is CASSARGTRNYGYTF. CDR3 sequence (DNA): TGTGCCAGCAGCGCCCGGGGGACGAGAAACTATGGCTACACCTTC.

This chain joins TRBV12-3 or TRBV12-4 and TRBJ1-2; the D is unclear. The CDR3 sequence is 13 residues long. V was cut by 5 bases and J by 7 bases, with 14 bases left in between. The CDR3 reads CASSPNGRVGYTF. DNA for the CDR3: TGTGCCAGCAGTCCCAATGGGCGGGTTGGCTACACCTTC.

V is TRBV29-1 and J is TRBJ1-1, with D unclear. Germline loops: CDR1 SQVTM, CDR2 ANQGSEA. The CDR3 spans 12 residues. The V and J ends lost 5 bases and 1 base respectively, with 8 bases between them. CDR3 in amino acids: CSVKRENTEAFF. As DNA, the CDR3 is TGCAGCGTTAAACGGGAGAACACTGAAGCTTTCTTT.

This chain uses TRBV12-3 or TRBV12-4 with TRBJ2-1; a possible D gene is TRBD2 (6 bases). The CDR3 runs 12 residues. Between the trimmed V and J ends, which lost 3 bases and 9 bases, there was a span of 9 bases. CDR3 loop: CASSLGGTEQFF. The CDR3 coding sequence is TGTGCCAGCAGTTTGGGGGGTACTGAGCAGTTCTTC.

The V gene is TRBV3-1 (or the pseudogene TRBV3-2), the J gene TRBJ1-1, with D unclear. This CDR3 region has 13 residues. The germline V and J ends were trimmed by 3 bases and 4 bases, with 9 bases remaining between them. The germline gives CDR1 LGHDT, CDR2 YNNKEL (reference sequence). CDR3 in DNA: TGTGCCAGCAGCCAGACGGAGGGCACTGAAGCTTTCTTT. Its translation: CASSQTEGTEAFF.

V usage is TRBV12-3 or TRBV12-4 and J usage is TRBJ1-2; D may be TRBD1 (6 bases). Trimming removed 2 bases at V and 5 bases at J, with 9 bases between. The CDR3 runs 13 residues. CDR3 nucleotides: TGTGCCAGCAGTTTAAGGACAGCTTATGGCTACACCTTC. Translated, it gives CASSLRTAYGYTF.

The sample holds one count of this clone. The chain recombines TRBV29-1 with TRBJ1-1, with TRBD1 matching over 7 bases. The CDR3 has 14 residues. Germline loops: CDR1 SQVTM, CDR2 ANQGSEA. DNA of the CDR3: TGCCACGTTGCCAGGGGGATAGGAGACACTGAAGCTTTCTTT. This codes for CHVARGIGDTEAFF.

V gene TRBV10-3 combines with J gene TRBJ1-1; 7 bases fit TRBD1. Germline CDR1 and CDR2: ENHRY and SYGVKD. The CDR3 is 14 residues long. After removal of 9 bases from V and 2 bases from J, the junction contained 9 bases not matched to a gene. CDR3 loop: CAIRADRRNTEAFF. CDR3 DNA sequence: TGTGCCATACGAGCGGACAGGCGAAACACTGAAGCTTTCTTT.

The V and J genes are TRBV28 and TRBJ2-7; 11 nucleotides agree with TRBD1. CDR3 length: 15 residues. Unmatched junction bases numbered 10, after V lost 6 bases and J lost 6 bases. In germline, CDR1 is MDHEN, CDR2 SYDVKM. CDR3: CASSPPGQGAGEQYV. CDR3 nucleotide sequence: TGTGCCAGCAGCCCTCCTGGACAGGGGGCGGGCGAGCAGTACGTC.

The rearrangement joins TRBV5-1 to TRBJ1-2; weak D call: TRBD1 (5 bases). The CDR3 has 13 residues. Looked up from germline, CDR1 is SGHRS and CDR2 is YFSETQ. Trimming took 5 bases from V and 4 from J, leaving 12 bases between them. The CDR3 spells CASRRQTPYGYTF. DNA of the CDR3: TGCGCCAGCAGAAGACAGACACCCTATGGCTACACCTTC.

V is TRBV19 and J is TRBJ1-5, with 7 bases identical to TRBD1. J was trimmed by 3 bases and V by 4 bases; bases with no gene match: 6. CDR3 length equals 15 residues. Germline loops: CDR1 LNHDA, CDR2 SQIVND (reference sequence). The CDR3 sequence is CASSRRDSTNQPQHF. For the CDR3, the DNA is TGTGCCAGTAGTAGACGGGACAGCACCAATCAGCCCCAGCATTTT.

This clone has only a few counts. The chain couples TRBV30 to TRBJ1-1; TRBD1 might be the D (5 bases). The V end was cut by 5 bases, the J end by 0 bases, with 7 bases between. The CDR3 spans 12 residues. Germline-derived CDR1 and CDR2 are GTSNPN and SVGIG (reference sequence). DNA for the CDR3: TGTGCCTGGGACAGCATGAACACTGAAGCTTTCTTT. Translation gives CAWDSMNTEAFF.

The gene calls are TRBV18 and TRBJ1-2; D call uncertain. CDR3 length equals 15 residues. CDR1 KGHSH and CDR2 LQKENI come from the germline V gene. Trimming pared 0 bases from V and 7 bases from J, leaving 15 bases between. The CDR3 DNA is TGTGCCAGCTCACCACCGAGCTCCACCGTTCGTGGCTACACCTTC. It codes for CASSPPSSTVRGYTF. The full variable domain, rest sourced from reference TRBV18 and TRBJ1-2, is NAGVMQNPRHLVRRRGQEARLRCSPMKGHSHVYWYRQLPEEGLKFMVYLQKENIIDESGMPKERFSAEFPKEGPSILRIQQVVRGDSAAYFCASSPPSSTVRGYTFGSGTRLTVV.